These 14 T cell receptor beta chains were sequenced from one sample in a study of T cells in Graves' hyperthyroidism and ophthalmopathy. The investigators amplified TCR beta CDR3 regions from RNA transcripts. First-round RT-PCR of the TCR CDR3 relied on the HTBI primer set. Each CDR3 protein is one row after TCRdb ran MiXCR on the multiplex PCR reads. The sample lists approximately 640,000 distinct CDR3 sequences, around 16% occurring once. What was sequenced was blood. These receptors all stem from a woman between 25 and 40 years old with Graves' hyperthyroidism.

This clonotype occurred a few times. At one end the junction does not follow the germline gene, possibly because of a read error. The chain links TRBV24-1 to TRBJ2-3; no reliable D call. This CDR3 has 12 amino acids. The germline CDR1 and CDR2 sequences are KGHDR and SFDVKD. Here the CDR3 DNA reads TGTGCCGCCAGTGATTTTGGCGATACGCAGTATTTT. Protein product: CAASDFGDTQYF.

A few counts support this clonotype. This chain connects TRBV11-2 to TRBJ2-2; 9 bases map to TRBD2. The V segment lost 1 base and the J segment 6 bases; nucleotides outside the gene matches: 9. CDR1 and CDR2 from the germline V gene are SGHAT and FQNNGV. The CDR3 totals 17 residues. The CDR3 nucleotides read TGTGCCAGCAGCTTAGGTGGCGGGAGGGGTGGCGCCGGGGAGCTGTTTTTT. Protein sequence: CASSLGGGRGGAGELFF.

This clonotype came up many times. The chain recombines TRBV28 with TRBJ2-1, with TRBD2 matching 11 bases. This CDR3 spans 16 amino acids. The germline V gene has CDR1 MDHEN and CDR2 SYDVKM. Losses at the gene ends were 5 bases for V and 5 bases for J; bases not matched to a gene: 8. The CDR3 is CASSLPGTSGNNEQFF. For the CDR3, the DNA is TGTGCCAGCAGTCTACCCGGGACTAGCGGAAACAATGAGCAGTTCTTC. The full variable domain, in which reference TRBV28 and TRBJ2-1 provide the parts outside the CDR3, is DVKVTQSSRYLVKRTGEKVFLECVQDMDHENMFWYRQDPGLGLRLIYFSYDVKMKEKGDIPEGYSVSREKKERFSLILESASTNQTSMYLCASSLPGTSGNNEQFFGPGTRLTVL.

The chain carries TRBV24-1 and TRBJ2-3; 13 bases match TRBD2. CDR1 and CDR2 from the germline V gene are KGHDR and SFDVKD. V gave up 0 bases and J gave up 7 bases; unmatched junction bases: 6. There are 17 residues in the CDR3. CDR3 nucleotides: TGTGCCACCAGTGATTTGCACCGGACTAGCGGGAGTAATACGCAGTATTTT. Protein: CATSDLHRTSGSNTQYF.

Notes on this clonotype: Since a much larger clone is just one base distant, this may be a read error. The CDR3 ends on some other residue instead of the conserved phenylalanine or tryptophan, so this is likely a read error. The chain is built from TRBV7-3 and TRBJ2-7, with D possibly matching TRBD2 (6 bases). The CDR3 runs to 16 residues. Trimming shortened V by 5 bases and J by 5 bases, and 22 bases separated the two germline ends. CDR1 and CDR2 (germline): SGHTA, FQGTGA. The CDR3 DNA is TGTGCCAGCAGCCCAGGAGGGGCAGGATCGCTCGACGAGCAGTACTCC. Translating gives CASSPGGAGSLDEQYS.

The gene calls are TRBV4-3 and TRBJ2-2; D may be TRBD2 (6 bases). Germline V gene data show CDR1 as LGHNA and CDR2 as YSLEER. This CDR3 has 16 amino acids. Trimming took off 1 base at V and 1 base at J, with 10 bases between the two ends. Here the CDR3 reads CASSQAAGLNTGELFF. DNA for the CDR3: TGCGCCAGCAGCCAAGCGGCGGGACTGAACACCGGGGAGCTGTTTTTT.

This clonotype was seen ten or more times. The J gene is TRBJ2-7, the V gene TRBV28; D possibly matches TRBD1 or TRBD2 (5 bases each). Germline loops: CDR1 MDHEN, CDR2 SYDVKM. This CDR3 has 14 amino acids. V was cut by 7 bases and J by 3 bases, with 16 bases left in between. The CDR3 spells CASTSRDGSYEQYF. The CDR3 coding sequence is TGTGCCAGCACCTCAAGGGACGGAAGCTACGAGCAGTACTTC.

CDR3 amino acids: CASSQGRGDTEAFF. The CDR3 coding sequence is TGCGCCAGCAGCCAGGGCAGGGGGGACACTGAAGCTTTCTTT. The chain couples TRBV4-1 to TRBJ1-1; TRBD1 matches at 7 bases. Germline V lookup: CDR1 MGHRA, CDR2 YSYEKL. The CDR3 runs to 14 residues. Losses at the gene ends were 3 bases for V and 3 bases for J; bases not matched to a gene: 4.

This clonotype was seen a few times. The rearrangement joins TRBV5-5 to TRBJ2-7; D is possibly TRBD2 (5 bases). From germline, CDR1 is SGHKS and CDR2 YYEKEE (reference sequence). The CDR3 covers 16 residues. Trimming took off 0 bases at V and 2 bases at J, with 15 bases between the two ends. The CDR3 sequence is CASSLGGRRPPYEQYF. As DNA, the CDR3 is TGTGCCAGCAGCTTGGGCGGGCGCAGGCCCCCCTACGAGCAGTACTTC.

This clonotype turned up a few times. The V gene is TRBV24-1, the J gene TRBJ2-5, with 14 bases that match TRBD2. Germline CDR1 reads KGHDR; CDR2 reads SFDVKD. The junction had 12 bases not matched to a gene; V was cut back by 3 bases and J by 1 base. The CDR3 sequence is 20 residues long. This chain's CDR3 is CATSDPPTGGTSGGQETQYF. The CDR3 DNA reads as TGTGCCACCAGTGATCCTCCGACAGGAGGGACTAGCGGGGGCCAAGAGACCCAGTACTTC.

This clonotype turned up a few times. Sequence at one end of the junction differs from germline and may be a read error. The chain links TRBV7-9 to TRBJ2-3, with 9 bases that match TRBD2. Germline lookup yields CDR1 SEHNR and CDR2 FQNEAQ (reference sequence). CDR3 length: 16 residues. CDR3 loop: CASSLHSGGGSDTQYF. CDR3 nucleotide sequence: TGCGCCAGCAGCTTGCATAGCGGGGGCGGGTCAGATACGCAGTATTTT. Full variable domain (outside the CDR3, taken from reference TRBV7-9 and TRBJ2-3): DTGVSQNPRHKITKRGQNVTFRCDPISEHNRLYWYRQTLGQGPEFLTYFQNEAQLEKSRLLSDRFSAERPKGSFSTLEIQRTEQGDSAMYLCASSLHSGGGSDTQYFGPGTRLTVL.

The rearrangement uses TRBV28 and TRBJ2-6; 8 bases are shared with TRBD1. CDR3 size: 17 residues. The germline CDR1 and CDR2 sequences are MDHEN and SYDVKM. Trimming took 4 bases from V and 3 from J; bases not matched to a gene: 8. CDR3 residues: CASSYGTGAYGANVLTF. CDR3 DNA sequence: TGTGCCAGCAGTTATGGGACAGGAGCATATGGGGCCAACGTCCTGACTTTC.

This clonotype was detected a few times. The chain recombines TRBV3-1 with TRBJ2-2; possible D gene TRBD2, 6 bases. Germline CDR1 reads LGHDT; CDR2 reads YNNKEL (reference sequence). This CDR3 is built from 16 residues. Trimming cost V 1 base and J 4 bases, with 13 bases left between them. The chain's CDR3 is CASSQVYGSPTGELFF. CDR3 coding DNA: TGTGCCAGCAGCCAAGTCTACGGGAGCCCCACCGGGGAGCTGTTTTTT.

At least ten counts were recorded for this clonotype. The chain joins TRBV3-1 to TRBJ2-1; D is unclear. This CDR3 has 12 amino acids. The germline V gene encodes CDR1 LGHDT and CDR2 YNNKEL (reference sequence). Between the trimmed V and J ends, which lost 4 bases and 6 bases, there was a span of 7 bases. The CDR3 sequence is CASSLTVNEQFF. CDR3 coding DNA: TGTGCCAGCAGCCTTACCGTCAATGAGCAGTTCTTC.